A selection of T cell receptor beta chains follows, all from one sample in a study of shared clonotypes between healthy human individuals. Sequencing used immunoSEQ multiplex PCR; TCRdb keeps in-frame clones, though not all of them. The repertoire holds some 700,000 clones, with 80% to 95% as singletons. The sample comprised memory CD8+ T cells from PBMCs. The receptor source for this set is a man between 18 and 35 years old in good health. Some clones in this sample may be carry-over from other donors' samples. Each CDR3 is given with its conserved first and last residue. The D gene is left open where the match is weak. Only some rows state a clone size, as once, few, many or a class for expanded clones.

D gene	V gene	clone size	J gene	CDR3 length	CDR3 DNA	CDR3 protein
-	TRBV28	-	TRBJ2-3	16	TGTGCCAGCAGGGGCTGGGGGGAGTCGGACACAGATACGCAGTATTTT	CASRGWGESDTDTQYF
TRBD2	TRBV27	once	TRBJ2-3	19	TGTGCCAGCACTGGGACTAGCGGGACAAGGGCCTCTAGCACAGATACGCAGTATTTT	CASTGTSGTRASSTDTQYF
-	TRBV27	-	TRBJ1-2	14	TGTGCCAGCCCCATCGAAAGGGGGGCTTTTGGCTACACCTTC	CASPIERGAFGYTF
-	TRBV4-2	once	TRBJ2-5	14	TGTGCCAGCAGCCCGAAGGGTCGGCAAGAGACCCAGTACTTC	CASSPKGRQETQYF
-	TRBV6-1	-	TRBJ2-7	12	TGTGCCAGCAGTGAATGGGGGGATGAGCAGTACTTC	CASSEWGDEQYF
-	TRBV30	-	TRBJ1-1	13	TGTGCCTGGAGTGTGCGTCGGGACACTGAAGCTTTCTTT	CAWSVRRDTEAFF
TRBD1	TRBV9	once	TRBJ2-7	14	TGTGCCAGCAGCCCCGACGGACAGGGGAAGTCGCAGTACTTC	CASSPDGQGKSQYF
-	TRBV7-9	-	TRBJ1-2	13	TGTGCCAGCAGCTTAGCACTAGACTATGGCTACACCTTC	CASSLALDYGYTF
-	TRBV25-1	few	TRBJ1-1	13	TGTGCCAGCAGTCAACAGGTGAACACTGAAGCTTTCTTT	CASSQQVNTEAFF
TRBD1	TRBV27	-	TRBJ1-2	13	TGTGCCAGCAGGTCACAGGGGAACTATGGCTACACCTTC	CASRSQGNYGYTF
-	TRBV4-1	-	TRBJ1-2	13	TGCGCCAGCAGCTCTATAGGGGGGCAAGGCTACACCTTC	CASSSIGGQGYTF
-	TRBV5-6	-	TRBJ1-1	16	TGTGCCAGCAGCTTGGGCGGGCGGGGCGGGAAGGCTGAAGCTTTCTTT	CASSLGGRGGKAEAFF
TRBD2	TRBV10-3	-	TRBJ2-1	15	TGTGCCATCAGTGGGACTAGCGGGGGTTACAATGAGCAGTTCTTC	CAISGTSGGYNEQFF
TRBD2	TRBV7-9	-	TRBJ2-5	16	TGTGCCAGCAGCTTTTTGCGGACTAGCGGGCGGGAGACCCAGTACTTC	CASSFLRTSGRETQYF
TRBD2	TRBV5-1	-	TRBJ2-7	17	TGCGCCAGCAGCTTGGCAGCGGGAGGTCCCAGCTCCTACGAGCAGTACTTC	CASSLAAGGPSSYEQYF
TRBD1	TRBV28	-	TRBJ2-7	16	TGTGCCAGCAGTCCGACCACAACCGACAGGGTCTACGAGCAGTACTTC	CASSPTTTDRVYEQYF
TRBD2	TRBV28	-	TRBJ2-7	16	TGTGCCAGCAGTACAGGGACTAGCGGGAACACCTACGAGCAGTACTTC	CASSTGTSGNTYEQYF
-	TRBV27	-	TRBJ2-7	16	TGTGCCAGCAGTTCTGTCGGAACCGGGATTGCCTACGAGCAGTACTTC	CASSSVGTGIAYEQYF
-	TRBV10-3	-	TRBJ1-3	15	TGTGCCATCAGTGAGTCCGGTCCTCCTGGAAACACCATATATTTT	CAISESGPPGNTIYF
-	TRBV7-8	-	TRBJ2-7	13	TGTGCCAGCAGCTTCTCCACCTTGGGGGAGCAGTACTTC	CASSFSTLGEQYF
TRBD2	TRBV19	-	TRBJ2-1	16	TGTGCCAGTAGTCCCCTAAGATGGGCGGGAGCCAATGAGCAGTTCTTC	CASSPLRWAGANEQFF
-	TRBV4-1	-	TRBJ2-7	15	TGCGCCAGCAGCCCGATCCGGACGGCTAGCTACGAGCAGTACTTC	CASSPIRTASYEQYF
-	TRBV7-9	once	TRBJ2-3	12	TGTGCCAGCAGTCCATTTCCAGATACGCAGTATTTT	CASSPFPDTQYF
-	TRBV27	-	TRBJ2-7	13	TGTGCCAGCAGGGACCGCGGAGCCTACGAGCAGTACTTC	CASRDRGAYEQYF
TRBD2	TRBV11-2	-	TRBJ2-1	15	TGTGCCAGCAGTCCCACTAGCGGGAGATACAATGAGCAGTTCTTC	CASSPTSGRYNEQFF
-	TRBV27	-	TRBJ1-4	15	TGTGCCAGCAGTTTTCAATCCAGGCGCGGGAAAGAACTGTTTTTT	CASSFQSRRGKELFF
-	TRBV6-6	-	TRBJ2-7	15	TGTGCCAGCAGTTTATCGGGAGACATAGCCTACGAGCAGTACTTC	CASSLSGDIAYEQYF